This paragraph reports one T cell receptor beta chain. The V end was cut by 2 bases, the J end by 4 bases, with 12 bases between. CDR1 and CDR2 from the germline V gene are ENHRY and SYGVKD. This CDR3 comprises 15 residues. The protocol was immunoSEQ multiplex PCR, while the TCRdb copy is restricted to in-frame clones and leaves out a portion. This table holds some 99,000 clones, over 75% found once. This entry is derived from a study of control samples from healthy donors and cancer patients. The sequenced material came from blood. The TCR was taken from a human donor in good health. The donor label of this sample is uncertain. The chain has TRBV10-3 and TRBJ1-3; D not certain. In DNA, the CDR3 is TGTGCCATCAGTGAGGATCGGGGAGGAGGAAACACCATATATTTT. As protein: CAISEDRGGGNTIYF.